This entry describes one TCR beta chain. As yet, its antigen is unknown. TCRdb reprocessed the 5' RACE reads and reports one entry per CDR3 protein, with no DNA. Its table lists 350,000 to 400,000 distinct CDR3 sequences. These data come from a study of T cells expressing NK-cell markers. Turning to the study itself: Obtained from sorted CD3+CD56+NKG2C+, CD3+CD56+NKG2C- and CD3+CD56-NKG2C+ T cells were the TCR beta repertoires. Just one sequenced donor of eight was HCMV-seronegative, while seven were seropositive.

Study outcomes and limitations: The CD3+CD56-NKG2C+ fraction was also led by these clonotypes in a few donors. The study did not resolve the HCMV specificity of expanded NKG2C+ T cell clones.

Germline V gives CDR1 LGHNA, CDR2 YNFKEQ. This CDR3 contains 14 residues. The source material was blood T cells: a sorted CD56 or NKG2C T cell subset, CD4+ or CD8+ T cells, or bulk PBMC T cells (not recorded which). The source is a woman aged 45 to 65 in good health. The rearrangement links TRBV4-2 to TRBJ1-2; TCRdb's D gene call, TRBD1, goes unchecked for lack of DNA. CDR3 loop: CASSQEGTPSGYTF.